These 29 T cell receptor beta chains were sequenced from one sample in a study of blood T cell repertoires in COVID-19. TCRdb keeps only in-frame clones here, not all; method: immunoSEQ multiplex PCR. This table holds approximately 180,000 clones, approximately 86% found once. Sample: peripheral blood. Source of these receptors: a woman of 80 years or more with acute or convalescent COVID-19.

This clone was seen only a few times. This chain uses TRBV6-2 or TRBV6-3 with TRBJ1-1, with no clear D. The CDR3 covers 12 residues. Deletions cut 6 bases from V and 6 bases from J, with 11 bases between. The germline CDR1 and CDR2 sequences are MNHEY and SVGEGT. DNA for the CDR3: TGTGCCAGCAGCCGAGTTCCGGCTGAAGCTTTCTTT. Translating gives CASSRVPAEAFF.

The chain couples TRBV5-1 to TRBJ2-6; D is possibly TRBD1 (6 bases). V lost 3 bases, J lost 0 bases, and 7 bases lay in between. The germline V gene encodes CDR1 SGHRS and CDR2 YFSETQ. CDR3 size: 15 residues. CDR3 sequence reads: CASSSDSSGANVLTF. DNA of the CDR3: TGCGCCAGCAGCTCGGACAGCTCTGGGGCCAACGTCCTGACTTTC.

The chain links TRBV29-1 to TRBJ1-1, with D maybe TRBD1 (5 bases). The CDR3 covers 12 residues. Germline V gene lookup returns CDR1 SQVTM and CDR2 ANQGSEA. The CDR3 here is CTASTGGIGAFF. The CDR3 DNA reads as TGCACCGCGAGCACCGGGGGTATAGGGGCTTTCTTT.

This sequence joins TRBV6-4 and TRBJ1-6; 7 bases agree with TRBD1. The CDR3 runs 14 residues. Germline V CDR1 and CDR2: MRHNA, SNTAGT. Losses at the gene ends were 3 bases for V and 7 bases for J; bases not matched to a gene: 3. This CDR3 is CASSEQGWNSPLHF. The CDR3 DNA is TGTGCCAGCAGTGAACAGGGGTGGAATTCACCCCTCCACTTT.

This clone appeared many times. The J gene is TRBJ2-2, the V gene TRBV6-6; 8 positions agree with TRBD1. The germline gives CDR1 MNHNY, CDR2 SVGAGI (reference sequence). V lost 8 bases, J lost 2 bases, and 7 bases stayed unmatched. The CDR3 is made up of 15 amino acids. CDR3 DNA sequence: TGTGCCAGCGGCGAGACAGGGGTAAACACCGGGGAGCTGTTTTTT. As protein: CASGETGVNTGELFF.

This clone came up once. The chain links TRBV25-1 to TRBJ1-3; TRBD1 agrees at 8 bases. CDR1 and CDR2 from the germline V gene are MGHDK and SYGVNS. V gave up 0 bases and J gave up 4 bases; unmatched junction bases: 8. The CDR3 covers 17 residues. The CDR3 sequence is CASSEYSGRGPGNTIYF. The CDR3 DNA reads TGTGCCAGCAGTGAATATAGTGGCAGGGGGCCCGGAAACACCATATATTTT.

This rearrangement joins TRBV6-5 to TRBJ1-3; 7 positions match TRBD1. Trimming removed 6 bases from V and 2 bases from J; junction bases left unmatched: 4. The CDR3 covers 14 residues. The germline V gene encodes CDR1 MNHEY and CDR2 SVGAGI. The CDR3, as DNA: TGTGCCAGCAGCTCCAGGGGGACTGGAAACACCATATATTTT. Translated: CASSSRGTGNTIYF.

The rearrangement joins TRBV5-1 to TRBJ2-7; a possible D gene is TRBD2 (6 bases). The V and J ends lost 0 bases and 0 bases respectively, with 10 bases between them. Germline-derived CDR1 and CDR2 are SGHRS and YFSETQ. The CDR3 loop spans 15 amino acids. The CDR3 here is CASSLGGLSSYEQYF. Written as DNA, the CDR3 is TGCGCCAGCAGCTTGGGGGGACTCAGCTCCTACGAGCAGTACTTC.

This rearrangement joins TRBV6-2 or TRBV6-3 to TRBJ2-1; 7 positions match TRBD2. Germline trimming cut 2 bases from V and 0 bases from J; bases unmatched to any gene: 16. Germline V CDR1 and CDR2: MNHEY, SVGEGT. This CDR3 region has 20 residues. CDR3 nucleotides: TGTGCCAGCAGTTACGGGTTGGGCGTCGGGGGGAACAGCTCCTACAATGAGCAGTTCTTC. Protein sequence: CASSYGLGVGGNSSYNEQFF.

This clone was counted a few times. The genes are TRBV4-3 and TRBJ2-2; maybe TRBD1 (6 bases). V was pared by 4 bases and J by 5 bases, with 20 bases between. CDR3 length: 17 residues. CDR1 and CDR2 (germline): LGHNA, YSLEER. This CDR3 is CASSLISDTRGTGELFF. The CDR3 bases are TGCGCCAGCAGCCTCATATCCGACACGAGGGGGACCGGGGAGCTGTTTTTT.

V is TRBV3-1 (or the pseudogene TRBV3-2) and J is TRBJ2-6; 8 nucleotides align to TRBD2. CDR3 length: 18 residues. V lost 4 bases, J lost 4 bases, and 12 bases stayed unmatched. CDR1 and CDR2 from the germline V gene are LGHDT and YNNKEL (reference sequence). The CDR3 spells CASSPTGGARMGANVLTF. As DNA, the CDR3 is TGTGCCAGCAGCCCCACGGGGGGGGCGCGGATGGGGGCCAACGTCCTGACTTTC.

The chain recombines TRBV5-5 with TRBJ1-2, with 9 bases lining up with TRBD1. The CDR3 loop spans 16 amino acids. Losses at the gene ends were 3 bases for V and 3 bases for J; bases not matched to a gene: 9. Germline CDR1 is SGHKS and CDR2 is YYEKEE (reference sequence). The CDR3 DNA sequence: TGTGCCAGCAGCTCCACAGGGGGCACCCCCCACTATGGCTACACCTTC. Translating gives CASSSTGGTPHYGYTF.

This rearrangement joins TRBV7-2 to TRBJ2-2; D possibly corresponds to TRBD2 (6 bases). Deletions cut 6 bases from V and 2 bases from J, with 16 bases between. Germline values: CDR1 SGHTA, CDR2 FQGNSA. The CDR3 has 16 amino acids. As DNA, the CDR3 is TGTGCCAGCAGTCTAAAGATCGGACTAAACACCGGGGAGCTGTTTTTT. Residues: CASSLKIGLNTGELFF.

The gene calls are TRBV7-3 and TRBJ1-1; D not resolved. Germline assignment: CDR1 SGHTA and CDR2 FQGTGA. Trimming removed 2 bases at V and 5 bases at J, with 9 bases between. This CDR3 is 13 amino acids long. The CDR3 loop is CASSLVGDTEAFF. Written as DNA, the CDR3 is TGTGCCAGCAGCTTAGTCGGGGATACTGAAGCTTTCTTT.

The chain recombines TRBV3-1 (or the pseudogene TRBV3-2) with TRBJ1-2; no clear D. V was pared by 0 bases and J by 8 bases, with 13 bases between. CDR3 size: 14 residues. Germline CDR1 reads LGHDT; CDR2 reads YNNKEL (reference sequence). The CDR3 DNA reads TGTGCCAGCAGCCAAGAAGGGATTTCGGGGGGCTACACCTTC. This gives the protein CASSQEGISGGYTF.

The V and J genes are TRBV5-1 and TRBJ2-1; 14 bases agree with TRBD2. Germline V CDR1 and CDR2: SGHRS, YFSETQ. The CDR3 spans 16 residues. The V segment lost 3 bases and the J segment 4 bases; nucleotides outside the gene matches: 3. The CDR3 spells CASSSGLAGGYNEQFF. CDR3 in DNA: TGCGCCAGCAGCTCCGGACTAGCGGGGGGTTACAATGAGCAGTTCTTC.

The V gene is TRBV10-3, the J gene TRBJ2-1; TRBD2 matches at 10 bases. The V gene end was trimmed by 4 bases and the J gene end by 8 bases; junction bases not matched to a gene: 5. Germline V CDR1 and CDR2: ENHRY, SYGVKD. CDR3 length equals 14 residues. The CDR3 DNA follows: TGTGCCATCAGTGGGGCTAGCGGGAGTCATGAGCAGTTCTTC. Amino acid sequence: CAISGASGSHEQFF.

The chain joins TRBV2 to TRBJ2-5, with TRBD1 matching 7 bases. Germline values: CDR1 SNHLY, CDR2 FYNNEI. The J segment lost 5 bases and the V segment lost 9 bases, leaving 6 bases of the junction unmatched. The CDR3 covers 12 residues. The CDR3 spells CASRRQGETQYF. The CDR3, as DNA: TGTGCCAGTAGACGACAGGGCGAGACCCAGTACTTC.

The CDR3 region has the DNA TGTGCCAGCAGTGAAGGCAGGGCCACCTACGAGCAGTACTTC. Amino acids: CASSEGRATYEQYF. The chain links TRBV6-1 to TRBJ2-7; D is possibly TRBD1 (5 bases). Looked up from germline, CDR1 is MNHNS and CDR2 is SASEGT. The CDR3 has 14 amino acids. Trimming left V 1 base short and J 2 bases short, with 9 bases between.

The chain couples TRBV24-1 to TRBJ1-4; a possible D gene is TRBD1 (5 bases). This CDR3 contains 15 residues. Germline assignment: CDR1 KGHDR and CDR2 SFDVKD. Between the trimmed V and J ends, which lost 4 bases and 0 bases, there was a span of 8 bases. The CDR3 is CATSDSGSTNEKLFF. In nucleotides, the CDR3 is TGTGCCACCAGTGACTCAGGGTCAACTAATGAAAAACTGTTTTTT.

The chain employs TRBV12-3 or TRBV12-4 and TRBJ2-7; D might be TRBD1 (6 bases). The CDR3 has 12 residues. V gave up 3 bases and J gave up 6 bases, with 9 bases separating them. Written as DNA, the CDR3 is TGTGCCAGCAGTTTTCCCAGGGGCGAGCAGTACTTC. Its protein product is CASSFPRGEQYF.

This clone turned up a few times. This chain links TRBV12-3 or TRBV12-4 with TRBJ2-2, with D tentatively TRBD2 (6 bases). The CDR3 has 13 residues. Trimming cost V 8 bases and J 5 bases, with 12 bases left between them. CDR3 DNA: TGTGCCAGCGCCCGGGAGCAGACCGGGGAGCTGTTTTTT. The encoded protein is CASAREQTGELFF.

V is TRBV30 and J is TRBJ2-3; 7 bases map to TRBD1. The CDR3 has 15 amino acids. Germline assignment: CDR1 GTSNPN and CDR2 SVGIG (reference sequence). V was clipped by 3 bases and J by 3 bases; unmatched bases: 9. CDR3 region: CAWSELGGLTDTQYF. CDR3 nucleotide sequence: TGTGCCTGGAGCGAATTAGGGGGCTTGACAGATACGCAGTATTTT.

The chain recombines TRBV6-1 with TRBJ2-6; TRBD1 aligns across 7 bases. Germline V gene lookup returns CDR1 MNHNS and CDR2 SASEGT. CDR3 length: 18 amino acids. The trim removed 2 bases at V and 0 bases at J, leaving 7 bases unmatched. CDR3 region: CASSETGQTYSGANVLTF. The CDR3 nucleotides read TGTGCCAGCAGTGAAACGGGACAGACCTACTCTGGGGCCAACGTCCTGACTTTC.

The chain's CDR3 is CASSLAGGADIYEQYF. The DNA for the CDR3 is TGTGCCAGCAGCTTGGCGGGGGGGGCCGATATCTACGAGCAGTACTTC. This chain connects TRBV5-4 to TRBJ2-7; 8 nucleotides agree with TRBD2. Germline V gene lookup returns CDR1 SGHNT and CDR2 YYREEE (reference sequence). After removal of 0 bases from V and 3 bases from J, the junction contained 8 bases not matched to a gene. The CDR3 is made up of 16 amino acids. Using reference TRBV5-4 and TRBJ2-7 for the parts outside the CDR3, the full variable domain is ETGVTQSPTHLIKTRGQQVTLRCSSQSGHNTVSWYQQALGQGPQFIFQYYREEENGRGNFPPRFSGLQFPNYSSELNVNALELDDSALYLCASSLAGGADIYEQYFGPGTRLTVT.

V is TRBV4-1 and J is TRBJ1-1; D is unresolved. Trimming took 3 bases from V and 8 from J, leaving 16 bases between them. Germline loops: CDR1 MGHRA, CDR2 YSYEKL. This CDR3 comprises 14 residues. CDR3 sequence reads: CASSQGGSAFEAFF. The CDR3 region has the DNA TGCGCCAGCAGCCAGGGCGGGTCAGCCTTCGAAGCTTTCTTT.

The rearrangement links TRBV3-1 (or the pseudogene TRBV3-2) to TRBJ2-5; possibly TRBD1 for D (6 bases). CDR1 LGHDT and CDR2 YNNKEL come from the germline V gene (reference sequence). The V end was cut by 4 bases, the J end by 2 bases, with 11 bases between. This CDR3 spans 14 amino acids. CDR3 in DNA: TGTGCCAGCAGCCCCTGGACAGATCAAGAGACCCAGTACTTC. This encodes CASSPWTDQETQYF.

This sequence joins TRBV11-2 and TRBJ2-1; 12 nucleotides match TRBD2. Germline CDR1 SGHAT, CDR2 FQNNGV. The CDR3 sequence is 16 residues long. V trimming: 5 bases; J trimming: 4 bases; junction bases outside the gene matches: 6. CDR3 loop: CASSLMTSGSYNEQFF. The CDR3 DNA reads TGTGCCAGCAGCCTGATGACTAGCGGGAGTTACAATGAGCAGTTCTTC.

The rearrangement uses TRBV6-6 and TRBJ1-1; no clear D. Trimming left V 0 bases short and J 11 bases short, with 7 bases between. The CDR3 is made up of 11 amino acids. Germline V gives CDR1 MNHNY, CDR2 SVGAGI (reference sequence). CDR3 bases: TGTGCCAGCAGTTACTCGGTGGAGGCTTTCTTT. Protein sequence: CASSYSVEAFF.